A selection of T cell receptor beta chains follows, all from one sample in a study of cytomegalovirus exposure and HLA in healthy donors. Assay: immunoSEQ multiplex PCR; the TCRdb copy retains only in-frame clones and omits some. Of 200,000 to 250,000 clones listed, 80% to 90% are singletons. The specimen sequenced was PBMCs. The receptors shown here come from a woman younger than 35 in good health and CMV-seronegative. CDR3s include the opening cysteine and the closing phenylalanine or tryptophan. The D gene is left open where the match is weak. Some rows have no size entry. The others give once, few or many, or a class for an expanded clone.

CDR3 protein: CASSYSSRGGTDTQYF; V gene: TRBV6-5; CDR3 length: 16; clone size: .; D gene: .; J gene: TRBJ2-3
CDR3 protein: CASSLWGGTQSTDTQYF; V gene: TRBV7-9; CDR3 length: 17; clone size: .; D gene: TRBD2; J gene: TRBJ2-3
CDR3 protein: CASSQRGSDTEAFF; V gene: TRBV18; CDR3 length: 14; clone size: .; D gene: .; J gene: TRBJ1-1
CDR3 protein: CASRSGGTNTGELFF; V gene: TRBV9; CDR3 length: 15; clone size: once; D gene: TRBD2; J gene: TRBJ2-2
CDR3 protein: CASSLGLEGEQFF; V gene: TRBV7-2; CDR3 length: 13; clone size: .; D gene: .; J gene: TRBJ2-1
CDR3 protein: CASSRDIQRFTDTQYF; V gene: TRBV5-1; CDR3 length: 16; clone size: .; D gene: .; J gene: TRBJ2-3
CDR3 protein: CASSLSAQGNTEAFF; V gene: TRBV5-5; CDR3 length: 15; clone size: .; D gene: .; J gene: TRBJ1-1
CDR3 protein: CASSSGTVFNSPLHF; V gene: TRBV7-9; CDR3 length: 15; clone size: .; D gene: TRBD1; J gene: TRBJ1-6
CDR3 protein: CASSGGQDSEAFF; V gene: TRBV10-1; CDR3 length: 13; clone size: .; D gene: TRBD1; J gene: TRBJ1-1
CDR3 protein: CASSRTGWTSYEQYF; V gene: TRBV11-3; CDR3 length: 15; clone size: .; D gene: TRBD1; J gene: TRBJ2-7
CDR3 protein: CASSWARTSYEQYF; V gene: TRBV6-5; CDR3 length: 14; clone size: .; D gene: .; J gene: TRBJ2-7
CDR3 protein: CARSPLTGGRTDTQYF; V gene: TRBV7-5; CDR3 length: 16; clone size: .; D gene: .; J gene: TRBJ2-3
CDR3 protein: CASSPTGGESNQPQHF; V gene: TRBV7-3; CDR3 length: 16; clone size: .; D gene: TRBD1; J gene: TRBJ1-5
CDR3 protein: CASSVEDRESNEQFF; V gene: TRBV9; CDR3 length: 15; clone size: .; D gene: TRBD1; J gene: TRBJ2-1
CDR3 protein: CASSQWGGRRADNEQFF; V gene: TRBV27; CDR3 length: 17; clone size: .; D gene: .; J gene: TRBJ2-1
CDR3 protein: CASSLYGGRTKNIQYF; V gene: TRBV27; CDR3 length: 16; clone size: .; D gene: .; J gene: TRBJ2-4
CDR3 protein: CASRFIRDNSPLHF; V gene: TRBV28; CDR3 length: 14; clone size: .; D gene: .; J gene: TRBJ1-6
CDR3 protein: CASSLGHPDNSPLHF; V gene: TRBV5-1; CDR3 length: 15; clone size: .; D gene: .; J gene: TRBJ1-6
CDR3 protein: CASSLVQLEKETQYF; V gene: TRBV7-9; CDR3 length: 15; clone size: .; D gene: .; J gene: TRBJ2-5
CDR3 protein: CASRGGHSGANVLTF; V gene: TRBV19; CDR3 length: 15; clone size: .; D gene: .; J gene: TRBJ2-6
CDR3 protein: CASSISGTGAYNEQFF; V gene: TRBV9; CDR3 length: 16; clone size: .; D gene: TRBD1; J gene: TRBJ2-1
CDR3 protein: CASSRDRERQYF; V gene: TRBV7-9; CDR3 length: 12; clone size: .; D gene: TRBD1; J gene: TRBJ2-7
CDR3 protein: CASSLARGPYSNQPQHF; V gene: TRBV7-9; CDR3 length: 17; clone size: .; D gene: .; J gene: TRBJ1-5
CDR3 protein: CASSDSKTGGSGYTF; V gene: TRBV10-2; CDR3 length: 15; clone size: .; D gene: TRBD1; J gene: TRBJ1-2
CDR3 protein: CAIGTGSTNEKLFF; V gene: TRBV10-3; CDR3 length: 14; clone size: .; D gene: .; J gene: TRBJ1-4
CDR3 protein: CASSTGTGRNSPLHF; V gene: TRBV11-2; CDR3 length: 15; clone size: once; D gene: TRBD1; J gene: TRBJ1-6
CDR3 protein: CASSLDRFSSGNTIYF; V gene: TRBV11-2; CDR3 length: 16; clone size: .; D gene: .; J gene: TRBJ1-3
CDR3 protein: CASSLGPDTQYF; V gene: TRBV19; CDR3 length: 12; clone size: .; D gene: .; J gene: TRBJ2-3
CDR3 protein: CAIRLGTYNEQFF; V gene: TRBV10-3; CDR3 length: 13; clone size: .; D gene: .; J gene: TRBJ2-1
CDR3 protein: CASSQNRVGLYVYTF; V gene: TRBV4-2; CDR3 length: 15; clone size: .; D gene: .; J gene: TRBJ1-2
CDR3 protein: CASSQDVGGRSGELFF; V gene: TRBV4-3; CDR3 length: 16; clone size: .; D gene: TRBD1; J gene: TRBJ2-2
CDR3 protein: CASCVGTVVNEKLFF; V gene: TRBV7-9; CDR3 length: 15; clone size: .; D gene: TRBD1; J gene: TRBJ1-4
CDR3 protein: CASSDGTGANTGELFF; V gene: TRBV5-5; CDR3 length: 16; clone size: .; D gene: TRBD1; J gene: TRBJ2-2
CDR3 protein: CASTSGGIAYGYTF; V gene: TRBV28; CDR3 length: 14; clone size: .; D gene: TRBD1; J gene: TRBJ1-2
CDR3 protein: CASSLRGNTEAFF; V gene: TRBV5-4; CDR3 length: 13; clone size: .; D gene: .; J gene: TRBJ1-1
CDR3 protein: CASSGLRRGTEAFF; V gene: TRBV11-2; CDR3 length: 14; clone size: .; D gene: .; J gene: TRBJ1-1
CDR3 protein: CASSLKGRGLPFRAVGQYF; V gene: TRBV5-4; CDR3 length: 19; clone size: few; D gene: .; J gene: TRBJ2-7
CDR3 protein: CASSLGRASGGDTQYF; V gene: TRBV4-1; CDR3 length: 16; clone size: .; D gene: TRBD2; J gene: TRBJ2-3
CDR3 protein: CASHYGGRNEQYF; V gene: TRBV5-1; CDR3 length: 13; clone size: .; D gene: .; J gene: TRBJ2-7